This T cell receptor (beta chain) was sequenced during a study of T-cell memory formation after mild COVID-19. Study background: TCR clusters were mostly donor specific. Whole-study results and caveats: While clones contracting from day 15 to 85 were balanced between CD4 and CD8, later expanders leaned CD4+. The second-wave clones peaking on day 37 were not confirmed as SARS-CoV-2-specific.

Using its own MiXCR run on the 5' RACE reads, TCRdb lists one record per CDR3 protein. There are a few hundred thousand distinct CDR3 sequences in the sample; around 20% occur only once, and under 15% lies in the top ten. As to this clonotype: The target antigen is unknown.

Trimming took 6 bases from V and 3 from J; bases not matched to a gene: 7. The CDR3 has 16 amino acids. The clonotype comes from an adult woman who had mild COVID-19 (a few samples of this study predate the infection). Cell type and time point are not known. The sequenced sample consisted of PBMCs or a T cell subset sorted from them (not recorded which). The V call is TRBV12-3 or TRBV12-4, the J call TRBJ2-3; 12 bases are a match to TRBD2. CDR3 sequence reads: CASSPIGLAGTDTQYF. CDR3 bases: TGTGCCAGCAGCCCCATCGGACTAGCGGGAACAGATACGCAGTATTTT.